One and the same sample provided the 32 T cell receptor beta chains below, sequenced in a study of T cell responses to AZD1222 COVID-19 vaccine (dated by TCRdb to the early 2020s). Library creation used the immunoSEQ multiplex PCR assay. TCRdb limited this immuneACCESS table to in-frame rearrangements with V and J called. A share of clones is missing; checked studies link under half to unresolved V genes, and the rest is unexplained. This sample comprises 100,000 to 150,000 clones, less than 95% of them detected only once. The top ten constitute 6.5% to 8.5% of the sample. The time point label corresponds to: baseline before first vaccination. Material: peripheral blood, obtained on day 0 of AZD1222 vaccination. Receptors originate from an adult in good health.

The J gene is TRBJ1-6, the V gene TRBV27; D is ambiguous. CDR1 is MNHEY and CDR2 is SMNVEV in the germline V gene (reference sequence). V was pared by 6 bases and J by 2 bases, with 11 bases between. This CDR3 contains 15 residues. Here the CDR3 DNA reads TGTGCCAGCAGCGTGTCCGGCCCCTATAATTCACCCCTCCACTTT. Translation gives CASSVSGPYNSPLHF.

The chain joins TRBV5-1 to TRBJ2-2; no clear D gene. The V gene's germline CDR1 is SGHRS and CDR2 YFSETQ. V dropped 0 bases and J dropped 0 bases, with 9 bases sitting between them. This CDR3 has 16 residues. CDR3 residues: CASSLAPTANTGELFF. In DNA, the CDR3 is TGCGCCAGCAGCTTGGCCCCGACGGCGAACACCGGGGAGCTGTTTTTT.

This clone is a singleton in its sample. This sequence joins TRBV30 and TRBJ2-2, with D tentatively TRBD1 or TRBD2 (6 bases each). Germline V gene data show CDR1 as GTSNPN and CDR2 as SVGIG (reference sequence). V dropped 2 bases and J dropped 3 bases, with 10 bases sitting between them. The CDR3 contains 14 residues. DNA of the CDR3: TGTGCCTGGAGTTGGGGGGCCCACACCGGGGAGCTGTTTTTT. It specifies CAWSWGAHTGELFF.

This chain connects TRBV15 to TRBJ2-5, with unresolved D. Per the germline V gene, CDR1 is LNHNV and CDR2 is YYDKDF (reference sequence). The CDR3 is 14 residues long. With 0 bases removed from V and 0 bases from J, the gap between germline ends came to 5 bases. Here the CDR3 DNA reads TGTGCCACCAGCAGAGATCGGAACCAAGAGACCCAGTACTTC. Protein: CATSRDRNQETQYF.

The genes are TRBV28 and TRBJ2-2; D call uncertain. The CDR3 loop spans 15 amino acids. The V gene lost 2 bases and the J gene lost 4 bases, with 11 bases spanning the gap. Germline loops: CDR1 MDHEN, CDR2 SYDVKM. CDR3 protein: CASSLGQVITGELFF. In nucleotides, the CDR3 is TGTGCCAGCAGTTTAGGGCAGGTGATCACCGGGGAGCTGTTTTTT.

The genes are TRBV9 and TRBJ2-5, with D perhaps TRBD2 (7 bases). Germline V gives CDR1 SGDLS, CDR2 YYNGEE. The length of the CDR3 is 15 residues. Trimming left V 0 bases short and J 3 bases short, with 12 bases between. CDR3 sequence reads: CASSVEGGEEETQYF. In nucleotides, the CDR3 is TGTGCCAGCAGCGTAGAGGGGGGGGAGGAAGAGACCCAGTACTTC.

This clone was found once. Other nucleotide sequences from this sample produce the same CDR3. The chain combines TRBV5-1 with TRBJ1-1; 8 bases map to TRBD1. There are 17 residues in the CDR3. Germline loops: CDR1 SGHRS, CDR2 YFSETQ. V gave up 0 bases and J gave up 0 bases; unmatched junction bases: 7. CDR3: CASSLGGQGAMNTEAFF. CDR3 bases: TGCGCCAGCAGCTTGGGTGGACAGGGTGCGATGAACACTGAAGCTTTCTTT.

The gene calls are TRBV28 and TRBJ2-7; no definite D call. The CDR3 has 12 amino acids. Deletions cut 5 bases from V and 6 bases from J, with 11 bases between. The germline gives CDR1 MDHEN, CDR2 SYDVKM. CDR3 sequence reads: CASSPDLGEQYF. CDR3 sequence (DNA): TGTGCCAGCAGTCCCGACCTGGGCGAGCAGTACTTC.

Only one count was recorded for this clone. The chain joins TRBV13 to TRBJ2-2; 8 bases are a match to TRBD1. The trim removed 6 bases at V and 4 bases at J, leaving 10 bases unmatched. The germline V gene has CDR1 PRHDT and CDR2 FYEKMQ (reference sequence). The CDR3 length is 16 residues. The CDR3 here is CASRTWGQAVTGELFF. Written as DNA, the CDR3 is TGTGCCAGCAGGACCTGGGGACAGGCGGTCACCGGGGAGCTGTTTTTT.

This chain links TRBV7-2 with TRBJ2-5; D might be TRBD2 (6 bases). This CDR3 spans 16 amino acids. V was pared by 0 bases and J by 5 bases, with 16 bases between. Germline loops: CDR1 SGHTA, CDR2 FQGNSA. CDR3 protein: CASSLALSLAKETQYF. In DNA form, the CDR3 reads TGTGCCAGCAGCTTAGCGCTTAGTCTAGCGAAGGAGACCCAGTACTTC.

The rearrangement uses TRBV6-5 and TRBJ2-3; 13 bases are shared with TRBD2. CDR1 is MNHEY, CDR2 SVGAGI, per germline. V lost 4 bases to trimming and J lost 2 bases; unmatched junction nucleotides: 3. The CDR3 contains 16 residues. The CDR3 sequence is CASSLLAGGTTDTQYF. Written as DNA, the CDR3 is TGTGCCAGCAGTTTACTAGCGGGGGGGACCACAGATACGCAGTATTTT.

The CDR3 spells CASSFEGSNQPQHF. Here the CDR3 DNA reads TGTGCCAGCAGCTTTGAAGGGAGCAATCAGCCCCAGCATTTT. The V and J genes are TRBV7-9 and TRBJ1-5; D unclear. V lost 3 bases to trimming and J lost 1 base, with 7 bases between them. CDR1 is SEHNR and CDR2 is FQNEAQ in the germline V gene (reference sequence). This CDR3 is 14 amino acids long.

CDR3 sequence (DNA): TGTGCCAGCAGCGTAGCTATTGCGGGATACGACTCCTACAATGAGCAGTTCTTC. It translates to CASSVAIAGYDSYNEQFF. The rearrangement links TRBV9 to TRBJ2-1, with D tentatively TRBD2 (6 bases). CDR1 SGDLS and CDR2 YYNGEE come from the germline V gene. Trimming shortened V by 0 bases and J by 0 bases, and 16 bases separated the two germline ends. There are 18 residues in the CDR3.

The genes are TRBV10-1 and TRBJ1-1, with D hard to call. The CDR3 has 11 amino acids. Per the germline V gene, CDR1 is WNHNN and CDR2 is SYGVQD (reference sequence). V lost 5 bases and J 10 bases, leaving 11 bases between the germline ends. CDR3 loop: CASSSNGRAFF. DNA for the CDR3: TGCGCCAGCAGTAGCAATGGGCGAGCTTTCTTT.

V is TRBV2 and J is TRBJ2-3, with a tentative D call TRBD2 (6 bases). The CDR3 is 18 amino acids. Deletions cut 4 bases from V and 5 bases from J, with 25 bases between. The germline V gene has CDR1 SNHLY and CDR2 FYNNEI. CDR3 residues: CASSGRLGAGSRIDTQYF. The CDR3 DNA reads TGTGCCAGCAGTGGTCGACTTGGGGCGGGGTCCCGGATAGATACGCAGTATTTT.

The CDR3, as DNA: TGTGCCAGCAGTGATGGAGCCCCTCAAGAGACCCAGTACTTC. Translated: CASSDGAPQETQYF. The chain couples TRBV6-1 to TRBJ2-5, with D uncertain. V lost 3 bases to trimming and J lost 2 bases, with 10 bases between them. There are 14 residues in the CDR3. Germline V gene data show CDR1 as MNHNS and CDR2 as SASEGT.

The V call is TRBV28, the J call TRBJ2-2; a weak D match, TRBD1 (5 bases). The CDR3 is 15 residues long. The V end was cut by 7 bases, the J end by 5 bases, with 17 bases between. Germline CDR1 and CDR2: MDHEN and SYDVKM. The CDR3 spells CASIGQGTLTGELFF. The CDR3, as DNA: TGTGCCAGCATCGGCCAGGGCACTTTAACCGGGGAGCTGTTTTTT.

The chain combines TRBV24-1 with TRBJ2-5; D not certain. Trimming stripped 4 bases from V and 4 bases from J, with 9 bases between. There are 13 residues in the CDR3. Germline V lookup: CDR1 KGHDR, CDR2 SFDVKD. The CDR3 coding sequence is TGTGCCACCAGTGAGTGGGTGGGAGAGACCCAGTACTTC. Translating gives CATSEWVGETQYF.

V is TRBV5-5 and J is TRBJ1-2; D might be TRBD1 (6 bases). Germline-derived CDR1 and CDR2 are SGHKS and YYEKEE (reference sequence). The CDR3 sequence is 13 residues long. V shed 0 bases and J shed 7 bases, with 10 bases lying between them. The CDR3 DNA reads TGTGCCAGCAGCTTGGTAACAGGGAGTGGCTACACCTTC. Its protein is CASSLVTGSGYTF.

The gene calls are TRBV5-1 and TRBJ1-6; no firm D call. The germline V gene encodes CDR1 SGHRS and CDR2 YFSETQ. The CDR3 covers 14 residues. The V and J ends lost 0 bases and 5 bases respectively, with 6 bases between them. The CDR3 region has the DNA TGCGCCAGCAGCTTGGGGCAAGATAATTCACCCCTCCACTTT. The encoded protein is CASSLGQDNSPLHF.

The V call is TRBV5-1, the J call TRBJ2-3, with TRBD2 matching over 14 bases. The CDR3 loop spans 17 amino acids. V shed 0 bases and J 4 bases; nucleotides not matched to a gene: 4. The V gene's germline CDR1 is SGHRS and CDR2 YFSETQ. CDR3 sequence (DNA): TGCGCCAGCAGCTTGGGTGGGACTAGCGGGGGTGCAGATACGCAGTATTTT. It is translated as CASSLGGTSGGADTQYF.

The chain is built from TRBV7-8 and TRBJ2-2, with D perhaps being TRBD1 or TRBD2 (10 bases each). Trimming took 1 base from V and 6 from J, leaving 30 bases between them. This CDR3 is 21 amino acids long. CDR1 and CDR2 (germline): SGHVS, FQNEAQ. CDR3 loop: CASSLEIGTGAGLADSGELFF. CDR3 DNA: TGTGCCAGCAGCTTAGAGATAGGGACAGGGGCCGGACTAGCGGACTCCGGGGAGCTGTTTTTT.

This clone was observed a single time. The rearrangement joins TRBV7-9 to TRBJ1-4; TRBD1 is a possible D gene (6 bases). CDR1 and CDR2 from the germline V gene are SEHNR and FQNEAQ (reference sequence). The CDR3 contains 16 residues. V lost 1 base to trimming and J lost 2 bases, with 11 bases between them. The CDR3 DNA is TGTGCCAGCAGCTTAGGTCGGCAGGGGACTAATGAAAAACTGTTTTTT. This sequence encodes CASSLGRQGTNEKLFF.

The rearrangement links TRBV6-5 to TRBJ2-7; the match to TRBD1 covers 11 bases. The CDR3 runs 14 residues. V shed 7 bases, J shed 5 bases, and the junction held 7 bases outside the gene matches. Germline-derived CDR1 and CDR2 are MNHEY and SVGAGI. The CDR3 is CASTTGQGVHEQYF. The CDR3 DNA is TGTGCCAGCACTACGGGACAGGGGGTCCACGAGCAGTACTTC.

The CDR3 loop reads CASSSLGGGFTEAFF. The CDR3 bases are TGTGCCAGCAGCTCCCTTGGAGGGGGGTTCACTGAAGCTTTCTTT. This rearrangement joins TRBV9 to TRBJ1-1; perhaps TRBD1 as D (6 bases). The CDR3 extends over 15 amino acids. The germline gives CDR1 SGDLS, CDR2 YYNGEE. Trimming pared 4 bases from V and 4 bases from J, leaving 17 bases between.

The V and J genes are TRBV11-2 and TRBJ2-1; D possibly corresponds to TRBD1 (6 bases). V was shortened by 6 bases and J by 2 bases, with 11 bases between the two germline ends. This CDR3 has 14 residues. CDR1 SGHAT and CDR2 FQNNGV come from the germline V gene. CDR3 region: CASRLGAPYNEQFF. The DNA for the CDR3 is TGTGCCAGCAGATTGGGGGCCCCCTACAATGAGCAGTTCTTC.

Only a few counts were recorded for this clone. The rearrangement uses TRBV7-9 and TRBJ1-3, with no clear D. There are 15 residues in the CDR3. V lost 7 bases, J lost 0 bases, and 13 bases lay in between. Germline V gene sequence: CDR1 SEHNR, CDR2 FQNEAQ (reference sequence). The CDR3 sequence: CASTIRAGSGNTIYF. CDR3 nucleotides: TGTGCCAGCACCATCCGAGCCGGCTCTGGAAACACCATATATTTT.

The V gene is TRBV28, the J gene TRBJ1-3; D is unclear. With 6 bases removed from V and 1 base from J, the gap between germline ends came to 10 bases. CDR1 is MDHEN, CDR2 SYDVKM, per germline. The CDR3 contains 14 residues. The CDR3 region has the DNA TGTGCCAGCAGCTCAACGGTATCTGGAAACACCATATATTTT. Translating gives CASSSTVSGNTIYF. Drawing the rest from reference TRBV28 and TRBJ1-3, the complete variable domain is DVKVTQSSRYLVKRTGEKVFLECVQDMDHENMFWYRQDPGLGLRLIYFSYDVKMKEKGDIPEGYSVSREKKERFSLILESASTNQTSMYLCASSSTVSGNTIYFGEGSWLTVV.

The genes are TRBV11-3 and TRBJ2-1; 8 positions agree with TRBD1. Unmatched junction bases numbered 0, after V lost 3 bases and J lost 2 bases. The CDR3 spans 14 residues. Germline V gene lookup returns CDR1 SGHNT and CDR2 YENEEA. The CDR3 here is CASSLDRAYNEQFF. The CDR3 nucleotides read TGTGCCAGCAGCTTGGACAGGGCCTACAATGAGCAGTTCTTC.

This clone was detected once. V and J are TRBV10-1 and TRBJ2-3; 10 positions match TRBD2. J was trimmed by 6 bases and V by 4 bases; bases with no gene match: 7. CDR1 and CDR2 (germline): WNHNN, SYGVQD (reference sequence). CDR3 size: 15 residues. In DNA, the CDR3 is TGCGCCAGCAGTGGTCAAGCGGGGGGGTTGGATACGCAGTATTTT. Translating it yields CASSGQAGGLDTQYF.

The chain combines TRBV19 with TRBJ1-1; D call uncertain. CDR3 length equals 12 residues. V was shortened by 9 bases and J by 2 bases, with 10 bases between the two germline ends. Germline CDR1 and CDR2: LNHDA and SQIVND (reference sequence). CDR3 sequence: CASLAGNTEAFF. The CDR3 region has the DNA TGTGCCAGCTTGGCGGGTAACACTGAAGCTTTCTTT.

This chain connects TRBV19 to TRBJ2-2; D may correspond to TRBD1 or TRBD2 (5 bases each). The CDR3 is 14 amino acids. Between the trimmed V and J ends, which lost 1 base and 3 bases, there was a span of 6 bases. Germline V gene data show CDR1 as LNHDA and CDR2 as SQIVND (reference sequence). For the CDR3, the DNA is TGTGCCAGTAGTATAGGGGGACACACCGGGGAGCTGTTTTTT. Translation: CASSIGGHTGELFF.